One and the same sample provided the 10 T cell receptor beta chains below, sequenced in a study of blood T cell repertoires in COVID-19. Some clones are missing from TCRdb's copy, which holds only in-frame ones; the method was immunoSEQ multiplex PCR. The sample lists about 160,000 clones, roughly four fifths occurring once. Sequences were obtained from peripheral blood. The receptor set was obtained from a woman of 80 years or more with acute or convalescent COVID-19.

This chain joins TRBV3-1 (or the pseudogene TRBV3-2) and TRBJ1-1; 8 nucleotides agree with TRBD1. V lost 1 base to trimming and J lost 4 bases; unmatched junction nucleotides: 8. The CDR3 has 16 residues. Germline values: CDR1 LGHDT, CDR2 YNNKEL (reference sequence). The DNA of the CDR3 is TGTGCCAGCAGCCAAGCCGGCCCAGGGGGCCGCACTGAAGCTTTCTTT. The encoded protein is CASSQAGPGGRTEAFF.

This sequence joins TRBV27 and TRBJ2-3; TRBD2 is a possible D gene (6 bases). Trimming cost V 3 bases and J 11 bases, with 12 bases left between them. Germline CDR1 reads MNHEY; CDR2 reads SMNVEV (reference sequence). The CDR3 length is 12 residues. CDR3 in amino acids: CASSLGTSGQYF. The CDR3, as DNA: TGTGCCAGCAGTTTGGGGACTTCGGGGCAGTATTTT.

The chain recombines TRBV10-1 with TRBJ2-3, with 7 bases identical to TRBD1. V dropped 5 bases and J dropped 2; count of bases not matched to a gene: 7. The germline V gene has CDR1 WNHNN and CDR2 SYGVQD (reference sequence). The CDR3 spans 15 residues. CDR3 nucleotide sequence: TGCGCCAGCAGTAGGACAGGCTCTCCCACAGATACGCAGTATTTT. Its translation is CASSRTGSPTDTQYF.

V is TRBV11-2 and J is TRBJ2-7; D may be TRBD2 (5 bases). Germline V gene sequence: CDR1 SGHAT, CDR2 FQNNGV. V lost 4 bases and J lost 0, with 10 bases in between. The CDR3 extends over 14 amino acids. The CDR3 sequence is CASSSGLISYEQYF. The CDR3 DNA reads as TGTGCCAGCAGCTCCGGACTGATCTCCTACGAGCAGTACTTC.

The V and J genes are TRBV5-4 and TRBJ1-2, with TRBD1 matching over 9 bases. The V segment lost 4 bases and the J segment 0 bases; nucleotides outside the gene matches: 1. CDR1 SGHNT and CDR2 YYREEE come from the germline V gene (reference sequence). There are 14 residues in the CDR3. The CDR3 is CASSRTGANYGYTF. The CDR3 bases are TGTGCCAGCAGCCGGACAGGGGCTAACTATGGCTACACCTTC.

The V call is TRBV19, the J call TRBJ1-2, with D perhaps matching TRBD1 (5 bases). Trimming took off 6 bases at V and 5 bases at J, with 16 bases between the two ends. This CDR3 has 14 residues. The germline V gene has CDR1 LNHDA and CDR2 SQIVND (reference sequence). The CDR3 region has the DNA TGTGCCAGTAGCCCGCTGACAGAGATGTATGGCTACACCTTC. Protein sequence: CASSPLTEMYGYTF.

The genes are TRBV19 and TRBJ1-4, with 10 bases identical to TRBD1. The CDR3 totals 17 residues. Germline assignment: CDR1 LNHDA and CDR2 SQIVND (reference sequence). After removal of 7 bases from V and 13 bases from J, the junction contained 21 bases not matched to a gene. The CDR3 DNA follows: TGTGCCAGTACAACCGGGGACAGGGGCGCCGTGAGGTACGGACTGTTTTTT. It specifies CASTTGDRGAVRYGLFF.

The V and J genes are TRBV19 and TRBJ1-5, with TRBD1 identical over 10 bases. CDR3 length: 16 residues. Trimming at V came to 2 bases and at J to 6 bases, leaving 7 bases not matched to a gene. Germline V gene data show CDR1 as LNHDA and CDR2 as SQIVND (reference sequence). The CDR3 DNA is TGTGCCAGTAGTATACCGTCGGGACAGGGGATTCAGCCCCAGCATTTT. This sequence encodes CASSIPSGQGIQPQHF. Full variable domain (missing parts from reference TRBV19 and TRBJ1-5): DGGITQSPKYLFRKEGQNVTLSCEQNLNHDAMYWYRQDPGQGLRLIYYSQIVNDFQKGDIAEGYSVSREKKESFPLTVTSAQKNPTAFYLCASSIPSGQGIQPQHFGDGTRLSIL.

The gene calls are TRBV21-1 and TRBJ2-7; the table calls TRBD2, which could not be checked here. TRBV21-1 is deemed a pseudogene. The CDR3 extends over 14 amino acids. This CDR3 reads CASSRPTSACEQYF. DNA of the CDR3: TGTGCCAGCAGCAGGCCAACTAGCGCCTGCGAGCAGTACTTC.

This clone was recorded only once. The chain joins TRBV24-1 to TRBJ2-3, with D perhaps matching TRBD1 (6 bases). This CDR3 region has 15 residues. Germline V gene data show CDR1 as KGHDR and CDR2 as SFDVKD. The V end lost 0 bases, the J end lost 2 bases, and 8 bases lay between the germline ends. For the CDR3, the DNA is TGTGCCACCAGTGATTTGAGGGGGAACACAGATACGCAGTATTTT. Its translation: CATSDLRGNTDTQYF.